The entry that follows covers one TCR beta chain sequence. As yet, its antigen is unknown. Trimming cost V 2 bases and J 5 bases, with 15 bases left between them. Per germline, CDR1 DFQATT and CDR2 SNEGSKA (reference sequence). This CDR3 is 14 amino acids long. This specimen comes from a study of CD8 T cells in ankylosing spondylitis. Quantitative 5'-RACE with molecular barcodes produced the TCR beta libraries. One entry per CDR3 protein results from TCRdb running MiXCR on the 5' RACE reads. The profile covers roughly 230,000 distinct CDR3 sequences, with about 18% appearing a single time and under 40% taken by the ten largest. General study findings and limits: The study identified a TCR beta motif of seven or eight highly homologous variants that appeared characteristic of ankylosing spondylitis blood. A number of the motif variants had already been described in reactive arthritis synovial fluid and blood.

The rearrangement joins TRBV20-1 to TRBJ1-2, with TRBD1 as a possible D gene (6 bases). Sequencing was performed on blood, either unsorted or a sorted T cell fraction (not recorded which). The clonotype comes from a male donor with ankylosing spondylitis or in good health (not recorded which). CDR3 in DNA: TGCAGTGCTAGATCAGGGACACCAAGATATGGCTACACCTTC. Its protein product is CSARSGTPRYGYTF.